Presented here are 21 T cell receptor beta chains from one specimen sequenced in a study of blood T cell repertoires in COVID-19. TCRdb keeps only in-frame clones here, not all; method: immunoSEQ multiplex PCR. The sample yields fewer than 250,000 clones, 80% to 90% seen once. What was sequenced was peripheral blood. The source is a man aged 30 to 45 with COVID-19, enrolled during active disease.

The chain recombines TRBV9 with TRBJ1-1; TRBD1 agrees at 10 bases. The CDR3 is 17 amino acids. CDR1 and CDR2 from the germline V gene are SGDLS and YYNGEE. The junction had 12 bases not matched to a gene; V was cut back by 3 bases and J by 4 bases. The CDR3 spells CASSGQGAVGRATEAFF. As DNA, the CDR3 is TGTGCCAGCAGCGGACAGGGGGCGGTGGGTAGGGCCACTGAAGCTTTCTTT. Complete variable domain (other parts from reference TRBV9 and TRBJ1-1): DSGVTQTPKHLITATGQRVTLRCSPRSGDLSVYWYQQSLDQGLQFLIQYYNGEERAKGNILERFSAQQFPDLHSELNLSSLELGDSALYFCASSGQGAVGRATEAFFGQGTRLTVV.

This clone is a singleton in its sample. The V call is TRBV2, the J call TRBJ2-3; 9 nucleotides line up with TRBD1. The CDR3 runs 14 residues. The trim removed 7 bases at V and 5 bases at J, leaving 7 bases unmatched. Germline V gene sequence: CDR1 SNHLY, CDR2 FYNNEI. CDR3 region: CASIPGQGGDTQYF. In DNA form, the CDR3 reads TGTGCCAGCATCCCGGGACAGGGAGGAGATACGCAGTATTTT.

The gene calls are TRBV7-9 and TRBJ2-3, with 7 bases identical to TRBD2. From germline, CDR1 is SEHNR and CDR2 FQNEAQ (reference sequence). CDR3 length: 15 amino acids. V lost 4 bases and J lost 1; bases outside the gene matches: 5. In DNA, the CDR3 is TGTGCCAGCAGCTATTTAGCGGGTCGCACAGATACGCAGTATTTT. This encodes CASSYLAGRTDTQYF.

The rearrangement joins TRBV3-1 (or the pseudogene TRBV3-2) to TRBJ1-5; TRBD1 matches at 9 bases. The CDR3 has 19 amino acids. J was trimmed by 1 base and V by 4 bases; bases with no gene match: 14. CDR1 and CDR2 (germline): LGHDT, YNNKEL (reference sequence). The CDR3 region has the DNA TGTGCCAGCAGCCCACAAAAAGGGGACAGGGAATGGAGCAATCAGCCCCAGCATTTT. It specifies CASSPQKGDREWSNQPQHF.

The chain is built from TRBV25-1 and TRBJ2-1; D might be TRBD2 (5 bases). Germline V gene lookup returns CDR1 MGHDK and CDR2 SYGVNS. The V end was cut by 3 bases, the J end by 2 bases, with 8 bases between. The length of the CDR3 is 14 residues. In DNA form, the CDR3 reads TGTGCCAGCAGTGATTGGGAGCCCTACAATGAGCAGTTCTTC. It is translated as CASSDWEPYNEQFF.

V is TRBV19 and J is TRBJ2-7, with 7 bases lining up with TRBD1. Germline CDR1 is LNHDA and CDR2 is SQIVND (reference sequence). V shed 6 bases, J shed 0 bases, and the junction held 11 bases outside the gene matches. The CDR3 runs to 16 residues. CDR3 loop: CASSNQGQESSYEQYF. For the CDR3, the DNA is TGTGCCAGTAGCAATCAAGGACAGGAAAGCTCCTACGAGCAGTACTTC.

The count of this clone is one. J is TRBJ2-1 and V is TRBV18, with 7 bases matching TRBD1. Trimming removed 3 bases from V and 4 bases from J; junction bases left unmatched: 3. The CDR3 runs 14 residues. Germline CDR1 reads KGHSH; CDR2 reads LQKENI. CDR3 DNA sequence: TGTGCCAGCTCACCCCTGACAGGGTACAATGAGCAGTTCTTC. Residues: CASSPLTGYNEQFF.

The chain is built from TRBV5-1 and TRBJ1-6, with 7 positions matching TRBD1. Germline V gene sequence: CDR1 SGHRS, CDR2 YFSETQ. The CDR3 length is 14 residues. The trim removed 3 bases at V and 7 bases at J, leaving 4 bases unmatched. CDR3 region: CASSSDRENSPLHF. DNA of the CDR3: TGCGCCAGCAGCTCAGACAGGGAGAATTCACCCCTCCACTTT.

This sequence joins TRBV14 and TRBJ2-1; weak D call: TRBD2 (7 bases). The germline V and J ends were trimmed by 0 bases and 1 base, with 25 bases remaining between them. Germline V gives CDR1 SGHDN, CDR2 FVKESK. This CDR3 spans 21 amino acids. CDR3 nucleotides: TGTGCCAGCAGCCAAGATTCACGGGGGGCGGCAGGACTTCGGTCCTACAATGAGCAGTTCTTC. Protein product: CASSQDSRGAAGLRSYNEQFF.

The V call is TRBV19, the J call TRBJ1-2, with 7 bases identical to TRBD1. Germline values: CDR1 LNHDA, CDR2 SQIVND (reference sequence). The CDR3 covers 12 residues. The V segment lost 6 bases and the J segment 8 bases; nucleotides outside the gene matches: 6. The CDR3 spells CASRQGKEGYTF. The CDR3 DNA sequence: TGTGCCAGTAGACAGGGGAAGGAGGGCTACACCTTC. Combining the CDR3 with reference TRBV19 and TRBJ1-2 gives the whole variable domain DGGITQSPKYLFRKEGQNVTLSCEQNLNHDAMYWYRQDPGQGLRLIYYSQIVNDFQKGDIAEGYSVSREKKESFPLTVTSAQKNPTAFYLCASRQGKEGYTFGSGTRLTVV.

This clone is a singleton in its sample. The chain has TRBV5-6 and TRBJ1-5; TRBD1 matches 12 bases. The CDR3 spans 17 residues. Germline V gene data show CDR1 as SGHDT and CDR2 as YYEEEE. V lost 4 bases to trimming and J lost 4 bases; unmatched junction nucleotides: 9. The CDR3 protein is CASSAREGQGANQPQHF. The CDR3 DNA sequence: TGTGCCAGCAGCGCACGCGAGGGACAGGGGGCTAATCAGCCCCAGCATTTT.

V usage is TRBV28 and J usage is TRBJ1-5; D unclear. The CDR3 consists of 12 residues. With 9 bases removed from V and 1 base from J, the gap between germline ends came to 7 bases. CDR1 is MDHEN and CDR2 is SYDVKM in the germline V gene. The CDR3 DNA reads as TGTGCCAGTAACGGGAGCAATCAGCCCCAGCATTTT. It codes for CASNGSNQPQHF.

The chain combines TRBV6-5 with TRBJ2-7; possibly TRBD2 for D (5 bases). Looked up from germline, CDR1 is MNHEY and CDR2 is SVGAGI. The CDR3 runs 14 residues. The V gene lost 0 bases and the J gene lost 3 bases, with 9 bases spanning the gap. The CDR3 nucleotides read TGTGCCAGCAGTTACTCGACGGGATTCTACGAGCAGTACTTC. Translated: CASSYSTGFYEQYF.

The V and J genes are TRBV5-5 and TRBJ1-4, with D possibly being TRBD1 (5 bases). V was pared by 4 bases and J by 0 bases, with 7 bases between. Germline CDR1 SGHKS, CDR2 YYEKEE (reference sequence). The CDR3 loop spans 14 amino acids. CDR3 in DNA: TGTGCCAGCAGCACGACAGCAACTAATGAAAAACTGTTTTTT. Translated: CASSTTATNEKLFF. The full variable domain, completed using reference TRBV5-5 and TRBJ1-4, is DAGVTQSPTHLIKTRGQQVTLRCSPISGHKSVSWYQQVLGQGPQFIFQYYEKEERGRGNFPDRFSARQFPNYSSELNVNALLLGDSALYLCASSTTATNEKLFFGSGTQLSVL.

As DNA, the CDR3 is TGTGCCAGCAGTTTCCCCCCCGGACAGGGGTCACCCGAGCAGTACTTC. This sequence encodes CASSFPPGQGSPEQYF. V gene TRBV28 combines with J gene TRBJ2-7, with TRBD1 matching 9 bases. Germline assignment: CDR1 MDHEN and CDR2 SYDVKM. V shed 3 bases and J 6 bases; nucleotides not matched to a gene: 12. The CDR3 length is 16 residues.

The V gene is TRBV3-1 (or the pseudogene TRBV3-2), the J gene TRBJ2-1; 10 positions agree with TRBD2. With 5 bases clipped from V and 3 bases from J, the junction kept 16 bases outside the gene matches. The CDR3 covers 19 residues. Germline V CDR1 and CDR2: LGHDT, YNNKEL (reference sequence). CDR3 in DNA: TGTGCCAGCAGCTTCAAGCGGAGCGGGAGGGCCTTCGGCTACAATGAGCAGTTCTTC. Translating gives CASSFKRSGRAFGYNEQFF.

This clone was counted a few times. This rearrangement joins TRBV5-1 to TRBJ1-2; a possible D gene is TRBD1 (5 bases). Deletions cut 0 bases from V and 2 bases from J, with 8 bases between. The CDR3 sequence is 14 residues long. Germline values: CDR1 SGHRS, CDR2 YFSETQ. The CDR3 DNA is TGCGCCAGCAGCTTGGAGGCAGGGAACTATGGCTACACCTTC. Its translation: CASSLEAGNYGYTF.

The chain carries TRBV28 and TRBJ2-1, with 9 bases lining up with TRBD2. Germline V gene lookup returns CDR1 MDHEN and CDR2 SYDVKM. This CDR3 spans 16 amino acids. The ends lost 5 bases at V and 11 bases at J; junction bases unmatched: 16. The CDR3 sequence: CASSPKRASGKPQQFF. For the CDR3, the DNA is TGTGCCAGCAGTCCTAAGAGGGCTAGCGGGAAACCTCAGCAGTTCTTC.

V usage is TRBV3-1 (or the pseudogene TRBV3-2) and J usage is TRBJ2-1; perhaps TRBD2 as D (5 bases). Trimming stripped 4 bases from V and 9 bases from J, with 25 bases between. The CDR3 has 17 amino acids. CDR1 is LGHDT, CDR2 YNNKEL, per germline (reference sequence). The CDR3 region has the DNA TGTGCCAGCAGCCGGGCCAGTACAAGGGTTGGTGGAGGTGAGCAGTTCTTC. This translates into CASSRASTRVGGGEQFF.

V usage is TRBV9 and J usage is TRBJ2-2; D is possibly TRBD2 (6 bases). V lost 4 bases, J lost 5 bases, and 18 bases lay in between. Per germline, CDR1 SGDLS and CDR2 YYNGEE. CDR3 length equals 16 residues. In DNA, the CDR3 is TGTGCCAGCAGCCCCCGGCGGGGCTTAGGGACCGGGGAGCTGTTTTTT. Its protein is CASSPRRGLGTGELFF.

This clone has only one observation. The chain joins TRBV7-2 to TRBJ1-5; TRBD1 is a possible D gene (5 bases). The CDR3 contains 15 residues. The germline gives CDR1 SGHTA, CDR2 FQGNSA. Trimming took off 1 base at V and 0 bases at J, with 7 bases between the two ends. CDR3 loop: CASSLVGASNQPQHF. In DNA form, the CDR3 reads TGTGCCAGCAGCTTAGTAGGGGCTAGCAATCAGCCCCAGCATTTT.